The sequence of this T cell receptor (beta chain) was determined in a study of blood T cell repertoires in COVID-19. Study in general: The United States, Italy and Spain supplied acute and convalescent COVID-19 samples. PBMCs, B-cell-depleted T cells, or T cells were the source of the cDNA or gDNA that made up the material.

This clone was found a few times. The repertoire was sequenced with immunoSEQ multiplex PCR; TCRdb's copy has only in-frame clones and lacks some. The sample lists hundreds of thousands of clones, about 89% occurring once. Participants' reported clinical history set cohort assignment. Germline CDR1 LGHDT, CDR2 YNNKEL (reference sequence). V shed 4 bases and J shed 4 bases, with 16 bases lying between them. The CDR3 is made up of 15 amino acids. The clonotype originates from a woman aged 18-30 years who had recovered from COVID-19. The sequencing input was PBMCs or T cells enriched from blood (not recorded which). The chain uses TRBV3-1 (or the pseudogene TRBV3-2) and TRBJ1-1, with D possibly being TRBD1 (6 bases). The CDR3 nucleotides are TGTGCCAGCAGCCCCACGAGGGGGGGAGGCACTGAAGCTTTCTTT. Encoded protein: CASSPTRGGGTEAFF.